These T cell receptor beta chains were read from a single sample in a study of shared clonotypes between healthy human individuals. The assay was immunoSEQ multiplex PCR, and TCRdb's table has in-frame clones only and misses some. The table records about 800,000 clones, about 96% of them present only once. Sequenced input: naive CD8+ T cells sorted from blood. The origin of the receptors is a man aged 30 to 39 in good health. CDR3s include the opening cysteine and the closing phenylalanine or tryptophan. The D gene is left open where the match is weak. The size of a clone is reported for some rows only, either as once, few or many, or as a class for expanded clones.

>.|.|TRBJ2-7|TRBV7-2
TGTGCCAGCAGCTTTGTTATCTCCTACGAGCAGTACTTC
CASSFVISYEQYF
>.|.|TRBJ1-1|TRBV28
TGTGCCAGCAGTCCAAGGCGCCAGGGCACTGAAGCTTTCTTT
CASSPRRQGTEAFF
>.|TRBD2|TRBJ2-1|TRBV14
TGTGCCAGCAGCCAAGTGAAACTTACGGGACTACGAGGCAATGAGCAGTTCTTC
CASSQVKLTGLRGNEQFF
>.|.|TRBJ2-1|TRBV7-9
TGTGCCAGCAGCTCGGACAGTGGAGAGCAGTTCTTC
CASSSDSGEQFF
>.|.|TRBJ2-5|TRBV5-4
TGTGCCAGCAGCGGGAGTGGGGAGACCCAGTACTTC
CASSGSGETQYF
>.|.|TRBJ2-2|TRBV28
TGTGCCAGCCGACTAGACCAGGGGTACGACCCCGGGGAGCTGTTTTTT
CASRLDQGYDPGELFF
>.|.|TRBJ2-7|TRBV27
TGTGCCAGCAGCCCCTCTTGGGGGGAGCAGTACTTC
CASSPSWGEQYF
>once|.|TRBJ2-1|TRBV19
TGTGCCAGTAGTATGGTCGCTCCCCACAATGAGCAGTTCTTC
CASSMVAPHNEQFF
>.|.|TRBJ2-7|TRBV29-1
TGCAGCGTTCTGACAAGATCCTACGAGCAGTACTTC
CSVLTRSYEQYF
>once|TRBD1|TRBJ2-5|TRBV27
TGTGCCAGCAGTCCCGGACAGGTGGCGGTTGAGACCCAGTACTTC
CASSPGQVAVETQYF
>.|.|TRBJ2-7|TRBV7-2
TGTGCCAGCAGCCCTTATGGGCTTCGCTACGAGCAGTACTTC
CASSPYGLRYEQYF
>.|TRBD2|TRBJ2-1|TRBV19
TGTGCCAGTACCTTAGCGGGATTAGTCGATGAGCAGTTCTTC
CASTLAGLVDEQFF
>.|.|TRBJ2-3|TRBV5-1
TGCGCCAGCAGCTTACTTCCCGGGGCAGATACGCAGTATTTT
CASSLLPGADTQYF
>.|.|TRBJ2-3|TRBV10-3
TGTGCCACGGGGTTAGGCACAGATACGCAGTATTTT
CATGLGTDTQYF
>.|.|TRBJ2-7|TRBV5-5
TGTGCCAGCAGCTCGACGGAGACCTACGAGCAGTACTTC
CASSSTETYEQYF
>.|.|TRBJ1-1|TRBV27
TGTGCCAGCAGTTACTCATCAGGGATCAGCACTGAAGCTTTCTTT
CASSYSSGISTEAFF
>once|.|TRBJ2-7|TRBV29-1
TGCAGCGTTGAATTCGCAGGGGTGAATATCTACGAGCAGTACTTC
CSVEFAGVNIYEQYF
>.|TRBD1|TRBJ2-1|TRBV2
TGTGCCAGCAGTTCACCATTAGACAGGGGGCGTACTGCCTACAATGAGCAGTTCTTC
CASSSPLDRGRTAYNEQFF
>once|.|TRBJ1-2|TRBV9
TGTGCCAGCAGCGTAATCAGGGGTGAGGGGAACTATGGCTACACCTTC
CASSVIRGEGNYGYTF
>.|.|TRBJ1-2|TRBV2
TGTGCCAGCAGTGAAGGTGGGCAGGGGAACTATGGCTACACCTTC
CASSEGGQGNYGYTF
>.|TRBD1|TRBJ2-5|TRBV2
TGTGCCAGCCCCCAGGGGGAGTCGGGGGAGACCCAGTACTTC
CASPQGESGETQYF
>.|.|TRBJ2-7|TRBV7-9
TGTGCCAGCAGCACCAGGAGCTCCTACGAGCAGTACTTC
CASSTRSSYEQYF
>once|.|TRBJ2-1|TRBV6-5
TGTGCCAGCAGGGAGACTCTCGGAGCGGACGATGAGCAGTTCTTC
CASRETLGADDEQFF
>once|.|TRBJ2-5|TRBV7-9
TGTGCCAGCAGCCTGGCAGGGGTTCAAGAGACCCAGTACTTC
CASSLAGVQETQYF
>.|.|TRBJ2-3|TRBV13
TGTGCCAGCAGCGACCGGGGGCTAGATACGCAGTATTTT
CASSDRGLDTQYF
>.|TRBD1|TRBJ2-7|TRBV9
TGTGCCAGCAGCGTAGAGGACAGGGGATACGAGCAGTACTTC
CASSVEDRGYEQYF
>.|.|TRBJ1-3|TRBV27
TGTGCCAGCAGCGGAGGGGGATTCGCTGGAAACACCATATATTTT
CASSGGGFAGNTIYF